The TCR beta chain under discussion was sequenced for a study of shared clonotypes between healthy human individuals. Overall study findings and caveats: All-four-donor shared clonotypes had higher generation probabilities than non-shared clonotypes did. Rarefaction showed that sequencing of sorted subsets was incomplete (despite large depth). The study generally estimated greater richness for naive than memory subsets.

The CDR3 runs 17 residues. Germline V lookup: CDR1 MNHEY, CDR2 SMNVEV (reference sequence). V lost 3 bases to trimming and J lost 5 bases; unmatched junction nucleotides: 12. About this clone itself: Antigen: not known.

Libraries were prepared by immunoSEQ multiplex PCR; TCRdb keeps only in-frame clonotypes and omits some of them. This sample has 1,500,000 or so clones, with approximately 96% found just once. V gene TRBV27 combines with J gene TRBJ2-1; 8 bases fit TRBD2. Input material: naive CD4+ T cells sorted from blood. Subset meaning: CD45RA+ positively selected. This TCR came from a man aged 25 to 45 in good health. This CDR3 is CASSFNFGTRRHNEQFF. CDR3 DNA: TGTGCCAGCAGTTTTAATTTTGGGACTAGGCGGCACAATGAGCAGTTCTTC.